One sample yielded the 26 T cell receptor beta chains listed below, sequenced in a study of blood T cell repertoires in COVID-19. Clones were read by immunoSEQ multiplex PCR, and TCRdb kept only the in-frame ones, dropping some. This sample has 60,000 or so clones, with around four fifths found just once. Material: peripheral blood. The receptors originated from a man aged 55 to 70 with acute or convalescent COVID-19.

This chain links TRBV19 with TRBJ1-5; D is perhaps TRBD1 (5 bases). The CDR3 totals 16 residues. The germline CDR1 and CDR2 sequences are LNHDA and SQIVND (reference sequence). Trimming took off 2 bases at V and 0 bases at J, with 11 bases between the two ends. The chain's CDR3 is CASSIKGPYSNQPQHF. CDR3 coding DNA: TGTGCCAGTAGTATAAAGGGGCCCTATAGCAATCAGCCCCAGCATTTT.

The chain carries TRBV28 and TRBJ1-2, with D possibly TRBD1 on 6 matching bases. This CDR3 contains 12 residues. Germline CDR1 and CDR2: MDHEN and SYDVKM. Trimming removed 3 bases at V and 6 bases at J, with 8 bases between. The CDR3 region is CASSFTGHGYTF. Here the CDR3 DNA reads TGTGCCAGCAGTTTTACAGGGCATGGCTACACCTTC.

The V gene is TRBV2, the J gene TRBJ2-1, with D possibly being TRBD1 (6 bases). Germline V lookup: CDR1 SNHLY, CDR2 FYNNEI. V was pared by 6 bases and J by 6 bases, with 12 bases between. The CDR3 has 13 amino acids. The CDR3: CASSPDSSNEQFF. Written as DNA, the CDR3 is TGTGCCAGCAGCCCGGACAGTTCCAATGAGCAGTTCTTC.

This clone was recorded once. The V call is TRBV5-1, the J call TRBJ1-3; maybe TRBD1 (6 bases). CDR1 and CDR2 from the germline V gene are SGHRS and YFSETQ. The CDR3 runs to 18 residues. Trimming pared 0 bases from V and 0 bases from J, leaving 16 bases between. The CDR3: CASSLDVGQLYSGNTIYF. CDR3 nucleotide sequence: TGCGCCAGCAGCTTGGATGTAGGACAGTTATACTCTGGAAACACCATATATTTT.

The chain couples TRBV18 to TRBJ2-3, with D perhaps TRBD2 (5 bases). This CDR3 region has 14 residues. Trimming left V 4 bases short and J 1 base short, with 9 bases between. Germline assignment: CDR1 KGHSH and CDR2 LQKENI. CDR3 DNA: TGTGCCAGCTCACGAAGCGGACGCACAGATACGCAGTATTTT. Its protein is CASSRSGRTDTQYF.

The gene calls are TRBV5-1 and TRBJ2-3; 15 bases map to TRBD2. V shed 5 bases and J 3 bases; nucleotides not matched to a gene: 4. Germline V gives CDR1 SGHRS, CDR2 YFSETQ. This CDR3 region has 16 residues. Written as DNA, the CDR3 is TGCGCCAGCAGACCAGGGACTAGCGGGGGGACAGATACGCAGTATTTT. Residues: CASRPGTSGGTDTQYF. Full variable domain (remainder filled in from reference TRBV5-1 and TRBJ2-3): KAGVTQTPRYLIKTRGQQVTLSCSPISGHRSVSWYQQTPGQGLQFLFEYFSETQRNKGNFPGRFSGRQFSNSRSEMNVSTLELGDSALYLCASRPGTSGGTDTQYFGPGTRLTVL.

The CDR3 nucleotides are TGTGCCAGTAGTATGACAGCCCTCTATGGCTACACCTTC. Encoded protein: CASSMTALYGYTF. V and J are TRBV19 and TRBJ1-2, with D possibly TRBD1 on 5 matching bases. The CDR3 extends over 13 amino acids. The ends were cut back, 3 bases at V and 4 bases at J, with 9 bases in the middle. Germline CDR1 is LNHDA and CDR2 is SQIVND (reference sequence).

The chain has TRBV12-3 or TRBV12-4 and TRBJ1-1, with TRBD1 identical over 7 bases. The CDR3 sequence is 13 residues long. V lost 5 bases to trimming and J lost 4 bases; unmatched junction nucleotides: 4. The CDR3 DNA reads TGTGCCAGCAGTCTGACAGGGCGCACTGAAGCTTTCTTT. Its translation: CASSLTGRTEAFF.

This chain uses TRBV19 with TRBJ1-6, with 8 bases aligning to TRBD1. Germline V gene data show CDR1 as LNHDA and CDR2 as SQIVND (reference sequence). With V trimmed by 4 bases and J by 5 bases, 4 bases remained unmatched. CDR3 length equals 15 residues. CDR3 in DNA: TGTGCCAGTAGTACGACAGGGGATAATAATTCACCCCTCCACTTT. It yields the protein CASSTTGDNNSPLHF.

This clone was counted between two and nine times. The chain carries TRBV18 and TRBJ2-1; possible D gene TRBD1, 6 bases. CDR1 KGHSH and CDR2 LQKENI come from the germline V gene. Trimming shortened V by 2 bases and J by 6 bases, and 8 bases separated the two germline ends. This CDR3 has 13 residues. The CDR3 is CASSPTGSNEQFF. The CDR3 nucleotides read TGTGCCAGCTCACCAACAGGGTCCAATGAGCAGTTCTTC. Based on the CDR3 plus reference TRBV18 and TRBJ2-1, the full variable domain is NAGVMQNPRHLVRRRGQEARLRCSPMKGHSHVYWYRQLPEEGLKFMVYLQKENIIDESGMPKERFSAEFPKEGPSILRIQQVVRGDSAAYFCASSPTGSNEQFFGPGTRLTVL.

V usage is TRBV27 and J usage is TRBJ2-7, with 7 bases matching TRBD1. CDR3 length: 13 amino acids. V was pared by 3 bases and J by 6 bases, with 5 bases of the junction left unmatched. Per germline, CDR1 MNHEY and CDR2 SMNVEV (reference sequence). The CDR3 loop is CASSFDRVGEQYF. As DNA, the CDR3 is TGTGCCAGCAGTTTTGACAGGGTTGGCGAGCAGTACTTC.

The chain combines TRBV30 with TRBJ2-3; no firm D call. V was clipped by 8 bases and J by 0 bases, with 15 bases between them. CDR3 size: 14 residues. Per the germline V gene, CDR1 is GTSNPN and CDR2 is SVGIG (reference sequence). The CDR3 here is CAARKSLSTDTQYF. DNA for the CDR3: TGTGCCGCCCGAAAGAGTCTGAGCACAGATACGCAGTATTTT.

The chain links TRBV12-3 or TRBV12-4 to TRBJ1-2, with a possible D match to TRBD1 (6 bases). Trimming stripped 6 bases from V and 8 bases from J, with 16 bases between. This CDR3 has 13 amino acids. In DNA form, the CDR3 reads TGTGCCAGCAGCGCGGGCAGGGGACGAGGCTACACCTTC. It encodes CASSAGRGRGYTF.

In this sample, this clone turned up a few times. This chain's CDR3 is CASSTPPGTGGVDEQFF. Written as DNA, the CDR3 is TGTGCCAGTAGTACTCCGCCCGGGACAGGAGGCGTCGATGAGCAGTTCTTC. This chain joins TRBV19 and TRBJ2-1; 8 bases fit TRBD1. V lost 4 bases and J lost 8; bases outside the gene matches: 16. The germline V gene has CDR1 LNHDA and CDR2 SQIVND (reference sequence). This CDR3 is 17 amino acids long.

The gene calls are TRBV7-2 and TRBJ2-1; 9 bases match TRBD2. CDR3 length equals 16 residues. CDR1 is SGHTA, CDR2 FQGNSA, per germline. Germline trimming cut 4 bases from V and 8 bases from J; bases unmatched to any gene: 12. CDR3 sequence: CASSSISGGPRYEQFF. In nucleotides, the CDR3 is TGTGCCAGCAGCTCTATTAGCGGGGGCCCCAGATATGAGCAGTTCTTC.

The chain links TRBV24-1 to TRBJ2-3; D may be TRBD1 (6 bases). CDR1 KGHDR and CDR2 SFDVKD come from the germline V gene. The CDR3 consists of 14 residues. Deletions cut 2 bases from V and 5 bases from J, with 10 bases between. The CDR3 here is CATSDSTGKDTQYF. The CDR3 DNA follows: TGTGCCACCAGTGATTCCACAGGGAAAGATACGCAGTATTTT.

This chain links TRBV5-1 with TRBJ1-2; possible D gene TRBD1, 5 bases. The CDR3 loop spans 15 amino acids. With 2 bases removed from V and 5 bases from J, the gap between germline ends came to 16 bases. Per germline, CDR1 SGHRS and CDR2 YFSETQ. The CDR3 loop reads CASSLSNPGQYGYTF. The DNA for the CDR3 is TGCGCCAGCAGCTTATCTAACCCAGGGCAATATGGCTACACCTTC.

This clone appeared many times. Relative to the germline gene, one junction end is altered; a read error may explain this. This rearrangement joins TRBV30 to TRBJ1-2; D is unclear. In germline, CDR1 is GTSNPN, CDR2 SVGIG (reference sequence). The CDR3 extends over 8 amino acids. Here the CDR3 DNA reads TGTGCCTCCCCGACATTGGGCTTC. Translated: CASPTLGF.

V usage is TRBV15 and J usage is TRBJ2-7; D might be TRBD1 (6 bases). CDR1 and CDR2 from the germline V gene are LNHNV and YYDKDF (reference sequence). The CDR3 totals 16 residues. V lost 0 bases, J lost 1 base, and 13 bases lay in between. The chain's CDR3 is CATSREGDTLSYEQYF. The CDR3 nucleotides read TGTGCCACCAGCAGAGAAGGGGACACTCTGTCCTACGAGCAGTACTTC.

The rearrangement links TRBV9 to TRBJ2-2; D possibly corresponds to TRBD2 (5 bases). Germline CDR1 SGDLS, CDR2 YYNGEE. The CDR3 runs to 14 residues. The V end lost 2 bases, the J end lost 4 bases, and 9 bases lay between the germline ends. The CDR3 coding sequence is TGTGCCAGCAGCGTTTCCGGGGTCACCGGGGAGCTGTTTTTT. Translating gives CASSVSGVTGELFF.

The CDR3 DNA is TGTGCCAGCAGTGCTCAAGGACAGGGAGGGAGTGAAAAACTGTTTTTT. Translated: CASSAQGQGGSEKLFF. The chain couples TRBV6-1 to TRBJ1-4, with 8 bases identical to TRBD1. This CDR3 is 16 amino acids long. Looked up from germline, CDR1 is MNHNS and CDR2 is SASEGT. Trimming removed 4 bases from V and 7 bases from J; junction bases left unmatched: 11.

This chain connects TRBV19 to TRBJ1-2, with D perhaps TRBD1 (5 bases). Trimming removed 3 bases from V and 5 bases from J, with 7 bases in between. Germline lookup yields CDR1 LNHDA and CDR2 SQIVND (reference sequence). This CDR3 has 12 amino acids. CDR3 sequence: CASSIRGYGYTF. CDR3 coding DNA: TGTGCCAGTAGTATTCGGGGGTATGGCTACACCTTC. The whole variable domain, remainder taken from reference TRBV19 and TRBJ1-2, is DGGITQSPKYLFRKEGQNVTLSCEQNLNHDAMYWYRQDPGQGLRLIYYSQIVNDFQKGDIAEGYSVSREKKESFPLTVTSAQKNPTAFYLCASSIRGYGYTFGSGTRLTVV.

The chain uses TRBV4-1 and TRBJ2-3, with TRBD2 as a possible D gene (5 bases). Trimming took 2 bases from V and 4 from J, leaving 16 bases between them. The CDR3 extends over 16 amino acids. Germline CDR1 MGHRA, CDR2 YSYEKL. The CDR3 sequence is CASSQLSAGSADTQYF. CDR3 bases: TGCGCCAGCAGCCAACTGTCTGCGGGTAGTGCAGATACGCAGTATTTT.

This clone appeared a few times. The chain uses TRBV2 and TRBJ1-4; tentative D call: TRBD1 (6 bases). The V end lost 6 bases, the J end lost 5 bases, and 10 bases lay between the germline ends. Germline V gene sequence: CDR1 SNHLY, CDR2 FYNNEI. This CDR3 region has 13 residues. The chain's CDR3 is CASRSGENEKLFF. Written as DNA, the CDR3 is TGTGCCAGCAGATCAGGGGAGAATGAAAAACTGTTTTTT. Full variable domain (rest looked up from reference TRBV2 and TRBJ1-4): EPEVTQTPSHQVTQMGQEVILRCVPISNHLYFYWYRQILGQKVEFLVSFYNNEISEKSEIFDDQFSVERPDGSNFTLKIRSTKLEDSAMYFCASRSGENEKLFFGSGTQLSVL.

This clone was counted a single time. This chain connects TRBV6-5 to TRBJ2-1, with a weak D call TRBD1 (5 bases). This CDR3 spans 14 amino acids. Per the germline V gene, CDR1 is MNHEY and CDR2 is SVGAGI. V lost 5 bases to trimming and J lost 2 bases, with 10 bases between them. The CDR3 sequence is CASSRQTPYNEQFF. CDR3 coding DNA: TGTGCCAGCAGTCGACAGACCCCCTACAATGAGCAGTTCTTC.

The rearrangement joins TRBV7-3 to TRBJ2-1; D perhaps matches TRBD2 (6 bases). Trimming shortened V by 5 bases and J by 5 bases, and 13 bases separated the two germline ends. The CDR3 runs 14 residues. The germline V gene has CDR1 SGHTA and CDR2 FQGTGA. CDR3 protein: CASSPSGLNNEQFF. The CDR3 bases are TGTGCCAGCAGCCCCAGCGGGCTAAACAATGAGCAGTTCTTC.